The next 8 T cell receptor beta chains were all read from a single sample in a study of vaccination effects on CD4 cells after COVID-19. Here immunoSEQ multiplex PCR was the method, and the copy in TCRdb shows in-frame clones only, minus some. The sample records around 67,000 clones, roughly four fifths being singletons. Antigen-specific CD4+ T cells were expanded with viral peptide pools in the ViraFEST assay before sequencing. After around ten days in culture, the CD4+ T cells were isolated. Subjects were given two BNT162b2 or mRNA-1273 vaccine doses. For these receptors, no antigen is known. The specimen comprised CD4+ T cells from PBMCs cultured with HCoV-229E spike peptides, sampled after COVID-19 vaccination. These receptors all stem from a human donor who received a COVID-19 vaccine.

The V and J genes are TRBV10-3 and TRBJ2-1; maybe TRBD1 (6 bases). V lost 6 bases and J lost 6, with 18 bases in between. Germline V gene data show CDR1 as ENHRY and CDR2 as SYGVKD. The CDR3 is 15 residues long. The CDR3 coding sequence is TGTGCCATCAGCCCGGACAGTCCATCCGGCAATGAGCAGTTCTTC. Amino acids: CAISPDSPSGNEQFF.

V gene TRBV2 combines with J gene TRBJ1-2; no clear D gene. The germline V gene encodes CDR1 SNHLY and CDR2 FYNNEI. This CDR3 is built from 15 residues. V lost 1 base and J 8 bases, leaving 17 bases between the germline ends. The CDR3 is CASSEEGGPRSGYTF. The CDR3 DNA follows: TGTGCCAGCAGTGAAGAGGGAGGACCGCGGTCGGGCTACACCTTC.

The CDR3 bases are TGTGCCAGCAGCCCCCGACAGAGCACCGGGGAGCTGTTTTTT. Translating it yields CASSPRQSTGELFF. This chain uses TRBV9 with TRBJ2-2, with D perhaps TRBD1 (5 bases). This CDR3 region has 14 residues. V was pared by 4 bases and J by 4 bases, with 11 bases between. Germline CDR1 SGDLS, CDR2 YYNGEE.

The chain recombines TRBV5-6 with TRBJ2-1; 9 positions agree with TRBD2. This CDR3 has 16 residues. With V trimmed by 0 bases and J by 2 bases, 3 bases remained unmatched. Germline V lookup: CDR1 SGHDT, CDR2 YYEEEE. In nucleotides, the CDR3 is TGTGCCAGCAGCTTGGGGCTAGCGGGGCCCTACAATGAGCAGTTCTTC. Its translation is CASSLGLAGPYNEQFF.

J is TRBJ2-4 and V is TRBV27, with D perhaps matching TRBD1 or TRBD2 (5 bases each). Trimming stripped 2 bases from V and 0 bases from J, with 8 bases between. Germline-derived CDR1 and CDR2 are MNHEY and SMNVEV (reference sequence). This CDR3 is 15 amino acids long. The CDR3 DNA is TGTGCCAGCAGTTTACACGGGACAGCCAAAAACATTCAGTACTTC. This sequence encodes CASSLHGTAKNIQYF.

This clone was seen a single time. As DNA, the CDR3 is TGTGCCAGTAGTATAGACGGCAGGGGAGATAGCAATCAGCCCCAGCATTTT. This sequence encodes CASSIDGRGDSNQPQHF. The V and J genes are TRBV19 and TRBJ1-5, with D possibly being TRBD1 (6 bases). V lost 0 bases and J lost 0, with 12 bases in between. Per the germline V gene, CDR1 is LNHDA and CDR2 is SQIVND (reference sequence). The CDR3 sequence is 17 residues long.

CDR3 in DNA: TGTGCCAGCAGTTTTCAGGGGAGGAGGGCTTTCTTT. Protein product: CASSFQGRRAFF. This sequence joins TRBV12-3 or TRBV12-4 and TRBJ1-1, with D possibly matching TRBD1 (6 bases). V was pared by 3 bases and J by 11 bases, with 13 bases between. This CDR3 is built from 12 residues.

V usage is TRBV24-1 and J usage is TRBJ2-1; 8 bases agree with TRBD2. The V gene end was trimmed by 3 bases and the J gene end by 4 bases; junction bases not matched to a gene: 7. This CDR3 comprises 16 residues. Germline V gene sequence: CDR1 KGHDR, CDR2 SFDVKD. The CDR3 loop is CATSDPGPSGYNEQFF. CDR3 in DNA: TGTGCCACCAGTGATCCCGGGCCTAGCGGGTACAATGAGCAGTTCTTC.